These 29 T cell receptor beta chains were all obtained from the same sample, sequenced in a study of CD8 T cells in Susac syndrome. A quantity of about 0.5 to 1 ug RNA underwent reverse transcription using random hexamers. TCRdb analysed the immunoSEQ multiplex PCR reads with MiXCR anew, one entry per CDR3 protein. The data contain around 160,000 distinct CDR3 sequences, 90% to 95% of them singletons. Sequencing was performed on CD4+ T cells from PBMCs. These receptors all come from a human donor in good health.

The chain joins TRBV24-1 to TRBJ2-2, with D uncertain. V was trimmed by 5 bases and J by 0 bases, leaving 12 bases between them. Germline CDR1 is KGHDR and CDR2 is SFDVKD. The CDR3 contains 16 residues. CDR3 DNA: TGTGCCACCAGTGCCTCGACGGGTACGAACACCGGGGAGCTGTTTTTT. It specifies CATSASTGTNTGELFF.

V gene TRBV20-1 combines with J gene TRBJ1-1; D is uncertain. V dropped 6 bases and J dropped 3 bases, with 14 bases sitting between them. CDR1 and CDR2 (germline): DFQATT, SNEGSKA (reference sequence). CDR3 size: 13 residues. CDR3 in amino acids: CSASERAYTEAFF. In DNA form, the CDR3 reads TGCAGTGCCTCCGAACGGGCGTACACTGAAGCTTTCTTT.

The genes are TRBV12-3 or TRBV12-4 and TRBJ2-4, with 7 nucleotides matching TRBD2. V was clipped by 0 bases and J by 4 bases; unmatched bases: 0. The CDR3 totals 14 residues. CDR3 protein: CASSLAGGKNIQYF. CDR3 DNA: TGTGCCAGCAGTTTAGCGGGGGGGAAAAACATTCAGTACTTC.

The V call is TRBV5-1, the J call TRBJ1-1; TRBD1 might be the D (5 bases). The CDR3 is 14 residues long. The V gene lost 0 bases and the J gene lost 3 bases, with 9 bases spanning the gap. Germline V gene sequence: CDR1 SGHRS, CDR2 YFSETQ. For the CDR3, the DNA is TGCGCCAGCAGCTTGGACAGGAGATACACTGAAGCTTTCTTT. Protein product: CASSLDRRYTEAFF.

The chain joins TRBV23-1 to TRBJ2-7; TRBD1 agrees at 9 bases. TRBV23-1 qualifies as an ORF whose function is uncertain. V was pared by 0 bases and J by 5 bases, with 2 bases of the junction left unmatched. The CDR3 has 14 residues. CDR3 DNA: TGCGCCAGCAGTCAATCGGGGACAGGGAACGAGCAGTACTTC. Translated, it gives CASSQSGTGNEQYF.

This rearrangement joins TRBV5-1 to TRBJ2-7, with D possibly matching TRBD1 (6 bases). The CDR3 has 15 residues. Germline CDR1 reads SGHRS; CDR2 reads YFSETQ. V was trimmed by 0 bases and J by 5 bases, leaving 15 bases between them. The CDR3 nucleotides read TGCGCCAGCAGCTTGGGGCCAGCGAAGGGGGACGAGCAGTACTTC. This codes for CASSLGPAKGDEQYF.

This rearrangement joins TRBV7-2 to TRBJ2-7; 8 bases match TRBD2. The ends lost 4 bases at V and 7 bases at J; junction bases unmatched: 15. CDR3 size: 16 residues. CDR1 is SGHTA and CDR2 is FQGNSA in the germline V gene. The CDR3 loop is CASSSALTRGGLEQYF. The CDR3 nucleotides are TGTGCCAGCAGCTCTGCCCTGACTCGCGGGGGGCTTGAGCAGTACTTC.

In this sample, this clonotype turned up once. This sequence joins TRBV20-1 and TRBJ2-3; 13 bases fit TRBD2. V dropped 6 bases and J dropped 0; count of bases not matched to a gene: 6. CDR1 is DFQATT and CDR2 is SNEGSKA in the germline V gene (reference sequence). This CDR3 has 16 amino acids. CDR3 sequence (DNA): TGCAGTGCCTCCGGACTAGCGGGAGCTAGCACAGATACGCAGTATTTT. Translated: CSASGLAGASTDTQYF.

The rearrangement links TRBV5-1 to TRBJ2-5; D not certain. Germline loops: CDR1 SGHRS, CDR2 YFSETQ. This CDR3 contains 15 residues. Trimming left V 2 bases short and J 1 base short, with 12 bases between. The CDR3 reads CASSFTTTLQETQYF. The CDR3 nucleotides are TGCGCCAGCAGCTTTACTACTACCCTCCAAGAGACCCAGTACTTC.

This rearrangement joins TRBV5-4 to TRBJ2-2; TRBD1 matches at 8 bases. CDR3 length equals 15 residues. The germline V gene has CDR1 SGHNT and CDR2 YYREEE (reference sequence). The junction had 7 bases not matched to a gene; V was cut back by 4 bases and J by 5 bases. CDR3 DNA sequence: TGTGCCAGCAGCACCCGGACAGGGAATACCGGGGAGCTGTTTTTT. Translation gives CASSTRTGNTGELFF. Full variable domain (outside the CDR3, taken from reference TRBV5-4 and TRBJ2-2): ETGVTQSPTHLIKTRGQQVTLRCSSQSGHNTVSWYQQALGQGPQFIFQYYREEENGRGNFPPRFSGLQFPNYSSELNVNALELDDSALYLCASSTRTGNTGELFFGEGSRLTVL.

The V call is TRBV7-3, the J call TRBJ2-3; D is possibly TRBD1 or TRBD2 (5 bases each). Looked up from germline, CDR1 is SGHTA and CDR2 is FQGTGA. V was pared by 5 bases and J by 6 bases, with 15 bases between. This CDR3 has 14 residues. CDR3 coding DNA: TGTGCCAGCAGCCGGGACCTAAAGGGGGATACGCAGTATTTT. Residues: CASSRDLKGDTQYF.

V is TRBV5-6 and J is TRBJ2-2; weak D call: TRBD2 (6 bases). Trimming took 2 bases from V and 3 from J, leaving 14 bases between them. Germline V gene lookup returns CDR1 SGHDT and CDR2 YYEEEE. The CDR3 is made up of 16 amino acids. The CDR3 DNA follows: TGTGCCAGCAGCTTTGGGGCTAGCGCCTACACCGGGGAGCTGTTTTTT. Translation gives CASSFGASAYTGELFF.

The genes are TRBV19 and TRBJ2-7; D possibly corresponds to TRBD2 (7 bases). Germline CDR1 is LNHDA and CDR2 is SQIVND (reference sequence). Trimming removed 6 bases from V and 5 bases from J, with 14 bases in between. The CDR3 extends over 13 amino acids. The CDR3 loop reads CASRTRGGDEQYF. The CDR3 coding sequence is TGTGCCAGTAGAACTAGGGGGGGCGACGAGCAGTACTTC.

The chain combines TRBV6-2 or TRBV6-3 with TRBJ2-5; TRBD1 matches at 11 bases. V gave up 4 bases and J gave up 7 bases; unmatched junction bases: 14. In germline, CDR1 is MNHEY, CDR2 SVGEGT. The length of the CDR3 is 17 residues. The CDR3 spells CASSSPRTGGMQWTQYF. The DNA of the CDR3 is TGTGCCAGCAGTTCCCCCCGGACAGGGGGCATGCAGTGGACCCAGTACTTC.

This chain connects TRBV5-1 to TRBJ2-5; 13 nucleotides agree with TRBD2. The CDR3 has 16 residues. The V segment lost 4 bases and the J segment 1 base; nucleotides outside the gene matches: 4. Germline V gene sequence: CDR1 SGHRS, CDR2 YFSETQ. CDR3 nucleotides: TGCGCCAGCAGCATAGGACTAGCGGGGGTCCAAGAGACCCAGTACTTC. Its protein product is CASSIGLAGVQETQYF.

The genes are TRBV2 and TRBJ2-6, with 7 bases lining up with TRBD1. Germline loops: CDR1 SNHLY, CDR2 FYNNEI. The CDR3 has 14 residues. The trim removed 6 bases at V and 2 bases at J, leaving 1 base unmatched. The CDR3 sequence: CASRDRAGANVLTF. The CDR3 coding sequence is TGTGCCAGCAGAGACAGGGCTGGGGCCAACGTCCTGACTTTC.

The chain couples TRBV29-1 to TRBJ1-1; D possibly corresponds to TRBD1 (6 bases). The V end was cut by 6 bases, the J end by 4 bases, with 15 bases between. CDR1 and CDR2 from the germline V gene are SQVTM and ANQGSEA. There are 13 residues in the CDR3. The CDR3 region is CSVYPGDGTEAFF. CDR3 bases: TGCAGCGTCTACCCAGGGGATGGCACTGAAGCTTTCTTT.

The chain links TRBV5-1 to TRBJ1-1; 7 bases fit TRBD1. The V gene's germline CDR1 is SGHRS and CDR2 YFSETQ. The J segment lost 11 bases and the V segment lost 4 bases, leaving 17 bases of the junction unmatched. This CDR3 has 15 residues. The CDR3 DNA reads TGCGCCAGCAGCCCCTACAGGGGACCCACAGTGGGGGCTTTCTTT. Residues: CASSPYRGPTVGAFF.

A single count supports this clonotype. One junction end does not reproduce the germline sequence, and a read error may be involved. Written as DNA, the CDR3 is TGTGCCAACAGTCCGGACAGGGGGGACTATGGCTACACCTTC. It codes for CANSPDRGDYGYTF. The chain links TRBV27 to TRBJ1-2; 10 bases align to TRBD1. CDR3 size: 14 residues. Germline CDR1 is MNHEY and CDR2 is SMNVEV (reference sequence).

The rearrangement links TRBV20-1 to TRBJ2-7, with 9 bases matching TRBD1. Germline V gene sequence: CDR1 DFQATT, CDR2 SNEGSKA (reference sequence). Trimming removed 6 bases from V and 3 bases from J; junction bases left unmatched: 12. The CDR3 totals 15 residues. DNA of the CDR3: TGCAGTGCCAAGGACCGGGACAGGGACTACTACGAGCAGTACTTC. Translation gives CSAKDRDRDYYEQYF.

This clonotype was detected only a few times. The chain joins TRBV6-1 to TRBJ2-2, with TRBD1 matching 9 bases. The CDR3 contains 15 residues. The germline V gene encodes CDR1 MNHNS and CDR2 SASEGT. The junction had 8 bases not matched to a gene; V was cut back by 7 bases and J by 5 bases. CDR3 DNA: TGTGCCAGCATCACGGGGACAGGGAATACCGGGGAGCTGTTTTTT. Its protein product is CASITGTGNTGELFF.

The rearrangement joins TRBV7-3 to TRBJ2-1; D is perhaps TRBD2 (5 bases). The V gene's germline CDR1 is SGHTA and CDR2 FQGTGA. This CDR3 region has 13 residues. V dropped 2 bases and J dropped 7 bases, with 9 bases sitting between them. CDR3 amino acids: CASSLRQRNEQFF. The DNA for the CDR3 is TGTGCCAGCAGCTTACGTCAGCGGAATGAGCAGTTCTTC.

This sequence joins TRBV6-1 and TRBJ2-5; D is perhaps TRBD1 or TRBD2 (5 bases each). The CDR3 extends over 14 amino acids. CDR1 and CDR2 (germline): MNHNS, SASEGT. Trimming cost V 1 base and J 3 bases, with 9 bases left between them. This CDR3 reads CASSEGGTEETQYF. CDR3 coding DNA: TGTGCCAGCAGTGAAGGGGGGACCGAAGAGACCCAGTACTTC.

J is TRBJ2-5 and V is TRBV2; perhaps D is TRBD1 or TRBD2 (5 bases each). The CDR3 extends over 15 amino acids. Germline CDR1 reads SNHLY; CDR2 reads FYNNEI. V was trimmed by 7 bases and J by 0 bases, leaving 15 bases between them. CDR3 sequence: CASTTTLGDQETQYF. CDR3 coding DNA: TGTGCCAGCACTACAACCTTGGGGGACCAAGAGACCCAGTACTTC.

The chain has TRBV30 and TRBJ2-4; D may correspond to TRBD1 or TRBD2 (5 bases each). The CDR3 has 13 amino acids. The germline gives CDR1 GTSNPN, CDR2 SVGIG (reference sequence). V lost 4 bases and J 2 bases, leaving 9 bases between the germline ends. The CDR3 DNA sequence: TGTGCCTGGACAGGGAGCACCAAAAACATTCAGTACTTC. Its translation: CAWTGSTKNIQYF.

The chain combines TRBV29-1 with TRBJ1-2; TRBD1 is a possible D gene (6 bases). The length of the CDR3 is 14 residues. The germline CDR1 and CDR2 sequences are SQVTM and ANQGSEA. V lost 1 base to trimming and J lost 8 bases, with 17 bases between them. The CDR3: CSVEALQGTGGYTF. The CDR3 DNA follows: TGCAGCGTTGAAGCTCTCCAGGGGACGGGAGGCTACACCTTC.

The chain's CDR3 is CASSFEHGELFF. CDR3 DNA sequence: TGTGCCAGCAGCTTCGAGCACGGGGAGCTGTTTTTT. The rearrangement uses TRBV5-4 and TRBJ2-2; D gene uncertain. From germline, CDR1 is SGHNT and CDR2 YYREEE (reference sequence). CDR3 size: 12 residues. Between the trimmed V and J ends, which lost 2 bases and 7 bases, there was a span of 6 bases.

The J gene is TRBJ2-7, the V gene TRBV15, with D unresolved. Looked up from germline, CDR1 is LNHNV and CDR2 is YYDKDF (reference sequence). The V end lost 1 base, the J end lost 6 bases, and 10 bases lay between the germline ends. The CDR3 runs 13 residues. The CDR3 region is CATSRGSRAEQYF. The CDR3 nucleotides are TGTGCCACCAGCAGAGGTTCAAGGGCCGAGCAGTACTTC. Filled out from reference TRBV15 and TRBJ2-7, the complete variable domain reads DAMVIQNPRYQVTQFGKPVTLSCSQTLNHNVMYWYQQKSSQAPKLLFHYYDKDFNNEADTPDNFQSRRPNTSFCFLDIRSPGLGDTAMYLCATSRGSRAEQYFGPGTRLTVT.

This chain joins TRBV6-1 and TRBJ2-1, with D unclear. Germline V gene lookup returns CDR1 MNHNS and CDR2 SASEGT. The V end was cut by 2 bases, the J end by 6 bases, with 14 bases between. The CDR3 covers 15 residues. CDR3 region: CASSESSRGTNEQFF. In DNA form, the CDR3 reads TGTGCCAGCAGTGAATCTAGTAGAGGAACCAATGAGCAGTTCTTC.